This section outlines one TCR beta chain sequence together with its context. These data originate in a study of blood T cell repertoires in COVID-19. Per the original data handling: Researchers report that nucleated cell counts were estimated from reference gene primer amplification. TCRdb's copy holds only in-frame clones and misses some; the assay was immunoSEQ multiplex PCR. V, J and clone size derive from that table, while D and trimming were established from the DNA sequence. The sample consists of some 220,000 clones, 75% to 85% of them appearing once. With V trimmed by 2 bases and J by 2 bases, 2 bases remained unmatched. The CDR3 loop spans 14 amino acids. CDR1 MNHEY and CDR2 SVGAGI come from the germline V gene.

The V call is TRBV6-5, the J call TRBJ1-1; 7 bases align to TRBD1. Specimen: peripheral blood. The sequence came from a human donor in a cohort sampled during active COVID-19. The CDR3 here is CASSYRDSNTEAFF. Written as DNA, the CDR3 is TGTGCCAGCAGTTACCGGGACAGTAACACTGAAGCTTTCTTT.